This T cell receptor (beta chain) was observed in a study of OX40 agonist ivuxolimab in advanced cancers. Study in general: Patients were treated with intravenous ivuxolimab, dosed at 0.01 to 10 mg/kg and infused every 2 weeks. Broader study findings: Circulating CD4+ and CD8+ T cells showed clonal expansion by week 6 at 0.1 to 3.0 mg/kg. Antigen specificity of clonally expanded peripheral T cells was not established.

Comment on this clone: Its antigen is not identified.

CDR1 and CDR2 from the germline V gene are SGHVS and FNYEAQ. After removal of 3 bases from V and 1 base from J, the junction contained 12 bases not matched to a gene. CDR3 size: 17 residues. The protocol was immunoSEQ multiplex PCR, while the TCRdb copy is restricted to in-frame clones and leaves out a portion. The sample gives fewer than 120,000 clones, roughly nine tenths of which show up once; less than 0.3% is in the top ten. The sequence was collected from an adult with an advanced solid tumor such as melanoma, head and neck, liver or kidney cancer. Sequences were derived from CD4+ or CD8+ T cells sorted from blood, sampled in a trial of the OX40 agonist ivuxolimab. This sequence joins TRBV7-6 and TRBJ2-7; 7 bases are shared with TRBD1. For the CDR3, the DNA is TGTGCCAGCAGCTTGGCACCGGGACAGTTCGGGTCCTACGAGCAGTACTTC. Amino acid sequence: CASSLAPGQFGSYEQYF.